The 21 T cell receptor beta chains in this list originate from one sample, sequenced in a study of CD8 T cells in ankylosing spondylitis. MiXCR, applied by TCRdb to the 5' RACE reads, yields one record per CDR3 protein. Altogether about 160,000 distinct CDR3 sequences are present, roughly 44% being singletons, with the ten largest covering approximately 16%. What was sequenced was synovial fluid, either unsorted or a sorted T cell fraction (not recorded which). These receptors all come from a male donor with ankylosing spondylitis.

This sequence joins TRBV20-1 and TRBJ2-1, with D maybe TRBD1 (6 bases). V lost 1 base and J lost 3, with 10 bases in between. Germline CDR1 is DFQATT and CDR2 is SNEGSKA (reference sequence). This CDR3 spans 14 amino acids. Here the CDR3 reads CSARVEGDYNEQFF. CDR3 nucleotides: TGCAGTGCTAGAGTAGAGGGGGACTACAATGAGCAGTTCTTC.

This clonotype turned up a few times. The rearrangement uses TRBV7-9 and TRBJ1-2, with 9 bases aligning to TRBD1. This CDR3 contains 14 residues. CDR1 is SEHNR, CDR2 FQNEAQ, per germline (reference sequence). The V gene end was trimmed by 5 bases and the J gene end by 1 base; junction bases not matched to a gene: 2. The CDR3 DNA is TGTGCCAGCAGCCCGGGACAGGGTAACTATGGCTACACCTTC. Translated, it gives CASSPGQGNYGYTF.

This clonotype turned up a few times. The chain employs TRBV20-1 and TRBJ2-7, with D tentatively TRBD1 (5 bases). The CDR3 runs 15 residues. Trimming left V 1 base short and J 3 bases short, with 16 bases between. Per the germline V gene, CDR1 is DFQATT and CDR2 is SNEGSKA (reference sequence). As DNA, the CDR3 is TGCAGTGCTAGAGGAACAGGAGCTGATGACTACGAGCAGTACTTC. The encoded protein is CSARGTGADDYEQYF.

The J gene is TRBJ2-1, the V gene TRBV20-1, with TRBD1 as a possible D gene (6 bases). The CDR3 runs 13 residues. Trimming took 5 bases from V and 5 from J, leaving 13 bases between them. CDR1 is DFQATT, CDR2 SNEGSKA, per germline (reference sequence). CDR3 in amino acids: CSARKDRNNEQFF. In DNA, the CDR3 is TGCAGTGCTCGAAAGGACAGAAACAATGAGCAGTTCTTC.

A few counts support this clonotype. V gene TRBV4-1 combines with J gene TRBJ2-7; 7 bases fit TRBD2. The CDR3 runs to 18 residues. Trimming removed 0 bases from V and 2 bases from J; junction bases left unmatched: 13. Germline V gene lookup returns CDR1 MGHRA and CDR2 YSYEKL. The CDR3 loop reads CASSQDPFGAGKPYEQYF. DNA for the CDR3: TGCGCCAGCAGCCAAGACCCCTTCGGAGCGGGAAAACCCTACGAGCAGTACTTC.

The rearrangement joins TRBV12-3 or TRBV12-4 to TRBJ2-3; D not resolved. The CDR3 is made up of 13 amino acids. Trimming stripped 8 bases from V and 1 base from J, with 10 bases between. DNA of the CDR3: TGTGCCAGCCTCGGGTACGGCACAGATACGCAGTATTTT. The encoded protein is CASLGYGTDTQYF.

This sequence joins TRBV5-1 and TRBJ2-7; D gene ambiguous. The V and J ends lost 0 bases and 6 bases respectively, with 10 bases between them. Germline CDR1 is SGHRS and CDR2 is YFSETQ. CDR3 length: 13 residues. The CDR3 DNA follows: TGCGCCAGCAGCTTGGTCATTTGGAGCGAGCAGTACTTC. Translating gives CASSLVIWSEQYF.

This clonotype was seen a few times. In DNA form, the CDR3 reads TGTGCCAGCAGCGCCGAGGGACGGATCCCCTACGAGCAGTACTTC. This encodes CASSAEGRIPYEQYF. This chain uses TRBV9 with TRBJ2-7; D may correspond to TRBD1 or TRBD2 (5 bases each). Germline CDR1 and CDR2: SGDLS and YYNGEE. This CDR3 is 15 amino acids long. With 3 bases removed from V and 2 bases from J, the gap between germline ends came to 15 bases.

This clonotype was observed many times. The V call is TRBV4-3, the J call TRBJ2-7, with 9 nucleotides matching TRBD2. The junction had 9 bases not matched to a gene; V was cut back by 1 base and J by 5 bases. The V gene's germline CDR1 is LGHNA and CDR2 YSLEER. The CDR3 is 16 residues long. The CDR3, as DNA: TGCGCCAGCAGCCAAGTAGGCCGCGGGAGGGAGGACGAGCAGTACTTC. As protein: CASSQVGRGREDEQYF.

This clonotype has a handful of counts. The rearrangement links TRBV12-3 or TRBV12-4 to TRBJ2-2, with 8 nucleotides matching TRBD1. V lost 2 bases and J lost 4; bases outside the gene matches: 15. CDR3 length: 19 residues. The CDR3 region has the DNA TGTGCCAGCAGTTTAAGGTTTGCTCGGACAGGGTTGTTCACCGGGGAGCTGTTTTTT. Translated: CASSLRFARTGLFTGELFF.

This chain links TRBV7-9 with TRBJ1-1; TRBD1 matches 8 bases. J was trimmed by 4 bases and V by 5 bases; bases with no gene match: 6. Germline V gives CDR1 SEHNR, CDR2 FQNEAQ (reference sequence). This CDR3 region has 14 residues. CDR3 sequence reads: CASSPEDRVTEAFF. The CDR3 DNA follows: TGTGCCAGCAGCCCCGAGGACAGGGTCACTGAAGCTTTCTTT.

This chain joins TRBV20-1 and TRBJ1-5; D call uncertain. The germline V gene has CDR1 DFQATT and CDR2 SNEGSKA (reference sequence). The CDR3 totals 14 residues. The V end lost 3 bases, the J end lost 0 bases, and 9 bases lay between the germline ends. In DNA, the CDR3 is TGCAGTGCTAGGGGCAGTACTAGCAATCAGCCCCAGCATTTT. Translating gives CSARGSTSNQPQHF.

This clonotype has more than one count but fewer than ten. The rearrangement links TRBV12-3 or TRBV12-4 to TRBJ2-3; D gene ambiguous. The CDR3 consists of 16 residues. The V and J ends lost 7 bases and 1 base respectively, with 18 bases between them. CDR3 sequence: CASTYLFRGCTDTQYF. CDR3 in DNA: TGTGCCAGCACGTACCTATTCCGCGGATGCACAGATACGCAGTATTTT.

This clonotype was found many times. V usage is TRBV7-9 and J usage is TRBJ1-2; 8 nucleotides match TRBD1. The CDR3 has 15 residues. Trimming removed 5 bases from V and 6 bases from J; junction bases left unmatched: 11. The germline V gene has CDR1 SEHNR and CDR2 FQNEAQ (reference sequence). DNA for the CDR3: TGTGCCAGCAGCCCTAGGTCGGACAGGGACGATGGCTACACCTTC. The encoded protein is CASSPRSDRDDGYTF.

This clonotype appeared a few times. The chain carries TRBV15 and TRBJ2-3; 9 bases match TRBD2. Germline V gene sequence: CDR1 LNHNV, CDR2 YYDKDF (reference sequence). There are 17 residues in the CDR3. V lost 5 bases to trimming and J lost 6 bases; unmatched junction nucleotides: 15. The DNA of the CDR3 is TGTGCCACCAGCCCAGATAGGCTAGCGGGAAATTTTGATACGCAGTATTTT. Its translation: CATSPDRLAGNFDTQYF.

The table lists this clonotype with a count of one. The V call is TRBV4-2, the J call TRBJ1-1, with D unresolved. V lost 2 bases to trimming and J lost 11 bases, with 18 bases between them. CDR1 LGHNA and CDR2 YNFKEQ come from the germline V gene. The CDR3 covers 14 residues. This CDR3 reads CASSQTGSYMNAFF. The CDR3, as DNA: TGTGCCAGCAGCCAAACCGGGAGCTACATGAATGCTTTCTTT.

The chain uses TRBV15 and TRBJ2-7; TRBD2 matches at 8 bases. The trim removed 2 bases at V and 3 bases at J, leaving 9 bases unmatched. This CDR3 has 16 amino acids. The germline V gene has CDR1 LNHNV and CDR2 YYDKDF (reference sequence). This chain's CDR3 is CATSRPTSGPIYEQYF. The CDR3 bases are TGTGCCACCAGCAGACCCACTAGCGGCCCTATCTACGAGCAGTACTTC.

The table lists this clonotype with a few counts. The chain carries TRBV12-3 or TRBV12-4 and TRBJ1-1; no clear D. V was shortened by 3 bases and J by 1 base, with 9 bases between the two germline ends. The CDR3 is 14 amino acids. The CDR3 loop reads CASSLRESNTEAFF. The CDR3 region has the DNA TGTGCCAGCAGTTTGAGGGAGTCGAACACTGAAGCTTTCTTT.

This chain links TRBV12-3 or TRBV12-4 with TRBJ1-3; no clear D. V gave up 3 bases and J gave up 0 bases, with 6 bases separating them. CDR3 length: 14 amino acids. Here the CDR3 reads CASSLARSGNTIYF. Here the CDR3 DNA reads TGTGCCAGCAGTTTGGCGCGCTCTGGAAACACCATATATTTT.

This chain uses TRBV11-2 with TRBJ2-7; D gene unclear. This CDR3 spans 11 amino acids. V lost 5 bases to trimming and J lost 7 bases, with 9 bases between them. Germline assignment: CDR1 SGHAT and CDR2 FQNNGV. DNA of the CDR3: TGTGCCAGCAGCGCCTACATGGAGCAGTACTTC. Translation gives CASSAYMEQYF.

This clonotype showed up many times. This rearrangement joins TRBV29-1 to TRBJ2-1; 10 bases line up with TRBD2. With V trimmed by 6 bases and J by 5 bases, 10 bases remained unmatched. CDR1 and CDR2 from the germline V gene are SQVTM and ANQGSEA. The CDR3 runs to 15 residues. The DNA of the CDR3 is TGCAGCGTCCAGGGGCTAGCGGGAGAAGACAATGAGCAGTTCTTC. This codes for CSVQGLAGEDNEQFF.